Below are 28 T cell receptor beta chains sequenced from a single sample in a study of CXCR3-negative and CXCR3-positive naive CD8 T cells. These receptors lack a known antigen. The study made its TRB cDNA libraries by 5' RACE, adding UMI labels. From the 5' RACE reads, TCRdb lists one entry per CDR3 protein and no DNA. This listing includes some 130,000 distinct CDR3 sequences. Broader study findings: Comparison of naive cells showed more hydrophobic TRB CDR3s in CXCR3-positive than in CXCR3-negative naive cells.

What was sequenced was naive CXCR3+ CD8+ T cells from blood. Described subset: CD45RO-CCR7+CD27+CD95- naive CD8+ T cells expressing CXCR3 (TNR3+). All receptors derive from a human donor in good health. Some clones in this sample may be carry-over from other donors' samples.

This chain links TRBV28 with TRBJ2-5; the D gene TCRdb calls, TRBD1, cannot be checked with no DNA. Germline CDR1 is MDHEN and CDR2 is SYDVKM. The CDR3 consists of 15 residues. The CDR3 loop reads CASSSPGQGQETQYF.

The chain joins TRBV29-1 to TRBJ2-3; without DNA, the TCRdb call of TRBD2 cannot be checked. The CDR3 runs 16 residues. The germline V gene encodes CDR1 SQVTM and CDR2 ANQGSEA. The CDR3: CSVGARVHTSTDTQYF.

The chain uses TRBV9 and TRBJ2-3. CDR1 SGDLS and CDR2 YYNGEE come from the germline V gene. The CDR3 length is 14 residues. The chain's CDR3 is CASSAPDSIDTQYF.

J is TRBJ1-5 and V is TRBV12-3 or TRBV12-4; as DNA is missing, the TRBD1 call by TCRdb cannot be tested. The CDR3 covers 13 residues. The CDR3 sequence is CASSPALFQPQHF.

This chain joins TRBV7-9 and TRBJ2-1; TCRdb's D gene call, TRBD2, goes unchecked for lack of DNA. Germline CDR1 and CDR2: SEHNR and FQNEAQ (reference sequence). This CDR3 is built from 15 residues. CDR3 loop: CASSGLAGVDNEQFF.

This sequence joins TRBV6-5 and TRBJ2-3; the TRBD2 assignment by TCRdb is unverifiable without DNA. CDR1 MNHEY and CDR2 SVGAGI come from the germline V gene. This CDR3 comprises 17 residues. The CDR3 loop reads CASSAQGLAGVRDTQYF.

The chain carries TRBV23-1 and TRBJ1-5. TRBV23-1 falls under the ORF class, with uncertain function. The CDR3 length is 13 residues. The CDR3 loop is CASSQDRNQPQHF.

The chain recombines TRBV7-9 with TRBJ2-5; TCRdb's D call of TRBD1 is untestable without DNA. The CDR3 is made up of 14 amino acids. Germline V gene data show CDR1 as SEHNR and CDR2 as FQNEAQ (reference sequence). CDR3 amino acids: CASSLSRGQETQYF.

The V call is TRBV3-1, the J call TRBJ2-7. CDR1 and CDR2 from the germline V gene are LGHDT and YNNKEL (reference sequence). The CDR3 extends over 14 amino acids. The CDR3: CASSQDNLIYEQYF.

The chain is built from TRBV6-2 or TRBV6-3 and TRBJ2-5; TCRdb selects TRBD1, and the lack of DNA leaves this call unchecked. Germline-derived CDR1 and CDR2 are MNHEY and SVGEGT. This CDR3 comprises 15 residues. The CDR3: CASSYSSGGQETQYF.

This sequence joins TRBV7-8 and TRBJ2-5; TCRdb's D gene call, TRBD1, goes unchecked for lack of DNA. The CDR3 spans 14 residues. Germline CDR1 reads SGHVS; CDR2 reads FQNEAQ. The CDR3 protein is CASSLPGGLETQYF.

The rearrangement joins TRBV7-9 to TRBJ1-1. The CDR3 sequence is 13 residues long. CDR1 and CDR2 (germline): SEHNR, FQNEAQ (reference sequence). The CDR3 region is CASAFGVNTEAFF.

This chain connects TRBV28 to TRBJ2-3; TCRdb outputs TRBD2, but without DNA this stays unchecked. This CDR3 contains 15 residues. Germline CDR1 and CDR2: MDHEN and SYDVKM. CDR3 amino acids: CANQTSGGATDTQYF.

The V and J genes are TRBV28 and TRBJ2-1; TCRdb picks TRBD2, but there is no DNA to check that call. The length of the CDR3 is 19 residues. The V gene's germline CDR1 is MDHEN and CDR2 SYDVKM. The CDR3 reads CASSFPSVGGENSYNEQFF.

V usage is TRBV7-2 and J usage is TRBJ1-2; TCRdb indicates TRBD1, and absent DNA this call remains unverified. Looked up from germline, CDR1 is SGHTA and CDR2 is FQGNSA. The CDR3 has 14 amino acids. CDR3 loop: CASSPPGRSYGYTF.

The chain joins TRBV29-1 to TRBJ1-2. The CDR3 has 13 residues. The germline gives CDR1 SQVTM, CDR2 ANQGSEA. The chain's CDR3 is CSVLGVVDPGYTF.

The chain employs TRBV6-5 and TRBJ2-3; the TCRdb D gene call, TRBD1, has no DNA to confirm it. CDR1 and CDR2 from the germline V gene are MNHEY and SVGAGI. CDR3 length: 18 amino acids. CDR3 sequence: CASSEASGTGAGTDTQYF.

The CDR3 sequence is CSVEDTGEQFF. The chain carries TRBV29-1 and TRBJ2-1. This CDR3 is built from 11 residues. Germline loops: CDR1 SQVTM, CDR2 ANQGSEA.

The J gene is TRBJ2-7, the V gene TRBV20-1; TCRdb outputs TRBD2, but without DNA this stays unchecked. Germline CDR1 DFQATT, CDR2 SNEGSKA (reference sequence). This CDR3 region has 16 residues. This chain's CDR3 is CSASGHTIGLSYEQYF.

The V and J genes are TRBV9 and TRBJ2-7; TCRdb designates TRBD2, a call that cannot be tested without DNA. The germline V gene has CDR1 SGDLS and CDR2 YYNGEE. The CDR3 spans 13 residues. The CDR3 loop is CASSQWGGDEQYF.

CDR3 loop: CASSSDYGEADTQYF. The V gene is TRBV7-3, the J gene TRBJ2-3; without DNA, the TCRdb call of TRBD2 cannot be checked. The CDR3 runs to 15 residues. The germline CDR1 and CDR2 sequences are SGHTA and FQGTGA.

CDR3 amino acids: CASSSVAGGFSYNEQFF. The chain carries TRBV2 and TRBJ2-1; TCRdb picks TRBD2, but there is no DNA to check that call. Germline-derived CDR1 and CDR2 are SNHLY and FYNNEI. CDR3 size: 17 residues.

The chain joins TRBV5-1 to TRBJ1-1; TCRdb's assignment of TRBD1 cannot be checked, as there is no DNA. This CDR3 region has 15 residues. From germline, CDR1 is SGHRS and CDR2 YFSETQ. CDR3 sequence: CASSSGVVRDTEAFF.

V usage is TRBV7-3 and J usage is TRBJ2-3; TCRdb returns TRBD2, unconfirmable since there is no DNA. The CDR3 extends over 15 amino acids. Germline CDR1 is SGHTA and CDR2 is FQGTGA. The CDR3 loop reads CASSSSGGSTDTQYF.

The chain employs TRBV29-1 and TRBJ1-2; the D call from TCRdb, TRBD1, cannot be confirmed without DNA. Per germline, CDR1 SQVTM and CDR2 ANQGSEA. There are 11 residues in the CDR3. CDR3 residues: CSVDQGYGYTF.

This chain's CDR3 is CASGFGPEEQYF. This chain connects TRBV6-5 to TRBJ2-7. The germline V gene has CDR1 MNHEY and CDR2 SVGAGI. The CDR3 contains 12 residues.

The V gene is TRBV7-6, the J gene TRBJ2-2; TCRdb calls TRBD2, which cannot be checked without DNA. CDR3 length equals 16 residues. CDR1 SGHVS and CDR2 FNYEAQ come from the germline V gene. CDR3 region: CASRGSRGANTGELFF.

V usage is TRBV4-3 and J usage is TRBJ1-1. Germline V lookup: CDR1 LGHNA, CDR2 YSLEER. The CDR3 extends over 15 amino acids. CDR3 sequence: CASSQDIAGNTEAFF.